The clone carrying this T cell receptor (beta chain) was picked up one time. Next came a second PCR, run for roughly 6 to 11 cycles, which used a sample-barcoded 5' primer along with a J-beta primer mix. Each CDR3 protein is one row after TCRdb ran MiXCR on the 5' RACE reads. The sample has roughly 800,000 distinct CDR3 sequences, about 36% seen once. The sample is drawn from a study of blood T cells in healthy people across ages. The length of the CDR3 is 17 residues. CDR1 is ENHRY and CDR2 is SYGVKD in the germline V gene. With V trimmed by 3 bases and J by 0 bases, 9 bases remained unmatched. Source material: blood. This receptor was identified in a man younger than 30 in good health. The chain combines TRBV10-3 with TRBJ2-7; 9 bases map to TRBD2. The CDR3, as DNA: TGTGCCATCAGTGAATTAACTAGCGGGTATAGCTCCTACGAGCAGTACTTC. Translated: CAISELTSGYSSYEQYF.